This T cell receptor beta chain was recovered during a study of T cell repertoires in cytomegalovirus infection. MiXCR, run by TCRdb on the reads, gives a single entry per CDR3 protein. The sample yields around 740,000 distinct CDR3 sequences, approximately 34% seen once. Germline V gives CDR1 MNHNY, CDR2 SVGAGI (reference sequence). Deletions cut 10 bases from V and 5 bases from J, with 15 bases between. The CDR3 is 12 residues long. Study-level results: Cumulative public TCR beta family frequency identified CMV carriers with the relevant HLA.

A few counts support this clonotype. Antigen specificity is unknown. The chain combines TRBV6-6 with TRBJ2-7, with D possibly called TRBD1 or TRBD2 (6 bases each). The receptor comes from a human donor in good health (CMV status not recorded). Some clones in this sample may be carry-over from other donors' samples. Sequenced: PBMCs. CDR3: CATKKGGHEQYF. The CDR3 DNA is TGTGCCACCAAGAAGGGGGGCCACGAGCAGTACTTC.